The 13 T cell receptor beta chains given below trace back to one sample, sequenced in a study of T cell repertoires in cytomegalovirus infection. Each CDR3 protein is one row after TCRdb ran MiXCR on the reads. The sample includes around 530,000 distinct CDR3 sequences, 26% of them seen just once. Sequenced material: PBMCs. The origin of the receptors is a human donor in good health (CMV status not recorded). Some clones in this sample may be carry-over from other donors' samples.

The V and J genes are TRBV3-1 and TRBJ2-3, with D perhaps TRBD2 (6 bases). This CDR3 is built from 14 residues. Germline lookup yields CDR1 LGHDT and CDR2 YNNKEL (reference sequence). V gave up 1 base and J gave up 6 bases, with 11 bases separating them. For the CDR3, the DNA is TGTGCCAGCAGCCAAGCCCGGGAGTGGGATACGCAGTATTTT. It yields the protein CASSQAREWDTQYF.

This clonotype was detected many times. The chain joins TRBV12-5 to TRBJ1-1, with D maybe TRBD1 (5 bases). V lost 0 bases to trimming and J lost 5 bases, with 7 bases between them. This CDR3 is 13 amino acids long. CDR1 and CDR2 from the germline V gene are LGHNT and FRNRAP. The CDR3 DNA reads TGTGCTAGTGGTTTGGTAAGGGGTACTGAAGCTTTCTTT. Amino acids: CASGLVRGTEAFF.

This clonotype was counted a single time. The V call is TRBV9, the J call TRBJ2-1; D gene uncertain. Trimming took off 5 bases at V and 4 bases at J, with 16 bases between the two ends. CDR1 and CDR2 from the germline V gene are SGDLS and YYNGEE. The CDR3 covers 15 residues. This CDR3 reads CASSQSRWGYNEQFF. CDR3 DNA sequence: TGTGCCAGCAGTCAAAGTAGGTGGGGATACAATGAGCAGTTCTTC.

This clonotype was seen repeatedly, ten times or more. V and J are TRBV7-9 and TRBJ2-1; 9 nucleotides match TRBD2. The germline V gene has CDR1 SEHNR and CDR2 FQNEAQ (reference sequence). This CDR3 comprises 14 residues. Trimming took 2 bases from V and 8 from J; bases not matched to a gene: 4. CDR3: CASSLSAGGHEQFF. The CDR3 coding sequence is TGTGCCAGCAGCTTATCGGCGGGAGGGCATGAGCAGTTCTTC.

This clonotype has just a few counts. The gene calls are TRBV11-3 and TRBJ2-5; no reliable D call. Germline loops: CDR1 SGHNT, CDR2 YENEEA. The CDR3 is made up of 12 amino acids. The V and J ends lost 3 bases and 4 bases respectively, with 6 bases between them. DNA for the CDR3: TGTGCCAGCAGCTTTGACATAGAGACCCAGTACTTC. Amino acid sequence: CASSFDIETQYF. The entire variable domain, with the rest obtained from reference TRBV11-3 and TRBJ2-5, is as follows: EAGVVQSPRYKIIEKKQPVAFWCNPISGHNTLYWYLQNLGQGPELLIRYENEEAVDDSQLPKDRFSAERLKGVDSTLKIQPAELGDSAVYLCASSFDIETQYFGPGTRLLVL.

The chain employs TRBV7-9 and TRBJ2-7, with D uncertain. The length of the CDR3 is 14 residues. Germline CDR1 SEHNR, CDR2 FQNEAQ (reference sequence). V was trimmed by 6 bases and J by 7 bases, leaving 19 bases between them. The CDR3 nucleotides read TGTGCCAGCAGTTCCTTGGCTGTGTCTCGGGAGCAGTACTTC. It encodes CASSSLAVSREQYF. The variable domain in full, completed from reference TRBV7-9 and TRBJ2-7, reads DTGVSQNPRHKITKRGQNVTFRCDPISEHNRLYWYRQTLGQGPEFLTYFQNEAQLEKSRLLSDRFSAERPKGSFSTLEIQRTEQGDSAMYLCASSSLAVSREQYFGPGTRLTVT.

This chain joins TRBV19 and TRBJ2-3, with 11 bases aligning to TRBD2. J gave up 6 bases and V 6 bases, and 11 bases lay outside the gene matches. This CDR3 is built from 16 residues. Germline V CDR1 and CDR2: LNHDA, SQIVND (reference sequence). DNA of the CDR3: TGTGCCAGTAGCCGGACTAGCGGGTGGATTCTGGATACGCAGTATTTT. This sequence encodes CASSRTSGWILDTQYF.

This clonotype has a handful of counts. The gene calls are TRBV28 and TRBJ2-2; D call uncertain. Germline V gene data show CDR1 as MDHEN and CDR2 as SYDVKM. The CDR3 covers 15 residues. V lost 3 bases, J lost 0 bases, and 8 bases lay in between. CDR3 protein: CASSFWAANTGELFF. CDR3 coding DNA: TGTGCCAGCAGTTTTTGGGCAGCGAACACCGGGGAGCTGTTTTTT.

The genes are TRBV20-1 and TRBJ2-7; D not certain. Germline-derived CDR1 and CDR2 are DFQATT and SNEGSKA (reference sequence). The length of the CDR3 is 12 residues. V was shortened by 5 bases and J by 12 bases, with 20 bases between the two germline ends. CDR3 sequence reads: CSAFDPPRSLYF. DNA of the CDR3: TGCAGTGCTTTCGACCCCCCCCGGTCTCTGTACTTC.

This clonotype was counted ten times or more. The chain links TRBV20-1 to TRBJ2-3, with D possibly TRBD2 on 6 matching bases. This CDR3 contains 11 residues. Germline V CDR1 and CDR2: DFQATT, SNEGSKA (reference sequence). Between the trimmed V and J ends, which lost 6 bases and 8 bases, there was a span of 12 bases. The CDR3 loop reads CSATGLTTQYF. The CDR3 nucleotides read TGCAGTGCAACCGGACTAACTACGCAGTATTTT.

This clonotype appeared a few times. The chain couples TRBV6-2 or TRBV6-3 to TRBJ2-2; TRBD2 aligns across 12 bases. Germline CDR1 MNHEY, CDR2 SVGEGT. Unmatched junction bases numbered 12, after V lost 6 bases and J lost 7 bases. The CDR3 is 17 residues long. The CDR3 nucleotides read TGTGCCAGCAGCCGGAGACTAGCGGGAGCGTTGGGCGGGGAGCTGTTTTTT. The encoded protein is CASSRRLAGALGGELFF.

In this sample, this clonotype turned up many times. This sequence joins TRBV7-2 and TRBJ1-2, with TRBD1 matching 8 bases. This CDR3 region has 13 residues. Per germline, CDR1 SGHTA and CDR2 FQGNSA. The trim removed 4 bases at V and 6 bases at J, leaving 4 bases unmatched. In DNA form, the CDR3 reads TGTGCCAGCAGCTACCTACAGGGGGATGGCTACACCTTC. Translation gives CASSYLQGDGYTF.

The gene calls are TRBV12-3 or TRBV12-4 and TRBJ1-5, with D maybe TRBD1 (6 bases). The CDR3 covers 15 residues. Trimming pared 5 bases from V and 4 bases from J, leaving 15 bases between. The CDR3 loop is CASSPEDSSNQPQHF. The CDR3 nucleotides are TGTGCCAGCAGTCCCGAGGACAGCTCGAATCAGCCCCAGCATTTT.